The rows below give T cell receptor beta chains drawn from one sample of a study of blood T cell repertoires in COVID-19. Here immunoSEQ multiplex PCR was the method, and the copy in TCRdb shows in-frame clones only, minus some. The top ten hold about 4.1% of the sample, which has about 270,000 clones, about nine tenths seen once. Sample: peripheral blood. The origin of the receptors is a man between 60 and 75 years old who had recovered from COVID-19. CDR3s include the opening cysteine and the closing phenylalanine or tryptophan. The order of the fields is D gene, V gene, CDR3 length, clone size, J gene, CDR3 protein, CDR3 DNA. A D gene is named only where the DNA matches it firmly. The listing skips clone size in some rows; elsewhere it reads once, few, many or a size class.

d_gene: TRBD2; v_gene: TRBV5-1; len: 16; abundance: NA; j_gene: TRBJ2-5; CDR3aa: CASSRSGGATRETQYF; CDR3nt: TGCGCCAGCAGCAGAAGCGGGGGGGCCACGAGGGAGACCCAGTACTTC
d_gene: TRBD1; v_gene: TRBV18; len: 15; abundance: NA; j_gene: TRBJ1-1; CDR3aa: CASSLRDSVNTEAFF; CDR3nt: TGTGCCAGCTCACTACGGGACAGCGTGAACACTGAAGCTTTCTTT
d_gene: TRBD2; v_gene: TRBV19; len: 14; abundance: NA; j_gene: TRBJ2-1; CDR3aa: CASSLGTSGGEQFF; CDR3nt: TGTGCCAGTAGTCTCGGGACTAGCGGGGGGGAGCAGTTCTTC
d_gene: NA; v_gene: TRBV6-5; len: 14; abundance: NA; j_gene: TRBJ1-1; CDR3aa: CASSVGLVNTEAFF; CDR3nt: TGTGCCAGCAGCGTGGGGCTTGTGAACACTGAAGCTTTCTTT
d_gene: TRBD1; v_gene: TRBV9; len: 16; abundance: few; j_gene: TRBJ1-6; CDR3aa: CASSPEVTGANSPLHF; CDR3nt: TGTGCCAGCAGCCCAGAAGTGACAGGGGCGAATTCACCCCTCCACTTT
d_gene: NA; v_gene: TRBV27; len: 15; abundance: NA; j_gene: TRBJ2-2; CDR3aa: CASSFIFRGTGELFF; CDR3nt: TGTGCCAGCAGTTTCATCTTCCGGGGAACCGGGGAGCTGTTTTTT
d_gene: TRBD1; v_gene: TRBV7-7; len: 18; abundance: NA; j_gene: TRBJ2-5; CDR3aa: CASSRDAGDRVGGETQYF; CDR3nt: TGTGCTAGCAGCCGAGATGCCGGGGACAGGGTTGGGGGGGAGACCCAGTACTTC
d_gene: TRBD1; v_gene: TRBV30; len: 15; abundance: NA; j_gene: TRBJ2-7; CDR3aa: CAWSAPDRGRVEQYF; CDR3nt: TGTGCCTGGAGTGCCCCAGACAGGGGGCGGGTCGAGCAGTACTTC
d_gene: NA; v_gene: TRBV5-1; len: 16; abundance: NA; j_gene: TRBJ1-2; CDR3aa: CASSYDPGPGIYGYTF; CDR3nt: TGCGCCAGCAGCTACGATCCGGGTCCAGGGATCTATGGCTACACCTTC
d_gene: NA; v_gene: TRBV5-1; len: 13; abundance: NA; j_gene: TRBJ2-7; CDR3aa: CASSLELPYEQYF; CDR3nt: TGCGCCAGCAGCTTGGAGCTCCCCTACGAGCAGTACTTC
d_gene: TRBD2; v_gene: TRBV30; len: 19; abundance: NA; j_gene: TRBJ2-3; CDR3aa: CAWSGATSGGAMGTDTQYF; CDR3nt: TGTGCCTGGAGTGGGGCGACTAGCGGGGGGGCGATGGGCACAGATACGCAGTATTTT
d_gene: TRBD1; v_gene: TRBV30; len: 13; abundance: NA; j_gene: TRBJ1-3; CDR3aa: CAWGQGSGNTIYF; CDR3nt: TGTGCCTGGGGACAGGGAAGCGGAAACACCATATATTTT
d_gene: NA; v_gene: TRBV5-1; len: 14; abundance: NA; j_gene: TRBJ2-3; CDR3aa: CASSLEQAVGTQYF; CDR3nt: TGCGCCAGCAGCTTGGAACAGGCAGTCGGGACGCAGTATTTT
d_gene: TRBD1; v_gene: TRBV11-2; len: 15; abundance: NA; j_gene: TRBJ1-4; CDR3aa: CASSSGQGQREKLFF; CDR3nt: TGTGCCAGCAGCTCAGGACAGGGGCAACGGGAAAAACTGTTTTTT
d_gene: TRBD1; v_gene: TRBV4-2; len: 17; abundance: NA; j_gene: TRBJ1-1; CDR3aa: CASSPNLGTGGTAEAFF; CDR3nt: TGTGCCAGCAGTCCCAATCTCGGGACAGGGGGCACCGCTGAAGCTTTCTTT
d_gene: TRBD1; v_gene: TRBV28; len: 17; abundance: NA; j_gene: TRBJ2-7; CDR3aa: CASSLVSGGTGDYEQYF; CDR3nt: TGTGCCAGCAGTTTAGTCTCTGGTGGGACAGGGGACTACGAGCAGTACTTC
d_gene: NA; v_gene: TRBV30; len: 13; abundance: NA; j_gene: TRBJ1-1; CDR3aa: CAWSVRGGTEAFF; CDR3nt: TGTGCCTGGAGTGTTCGAGGGGGAACTGAAGCTTTCTTT
d_gene: NA; v_gene: TRBV5-6; len: 14; abundance: NA; j_gene: TRBJ1-1; CDR3aa: CASSLRGVGTEAFF; CDR3nt: TGTGCCAGCAGCTTGCGGGGAGTGGGCACTGAAGCTTTCTTT
d_gene: TRBD1; v_gene: TRBV5-1; len: 15; abundance: once; j_gene: TRBJ1-5; CDR3aa: CASSPETGGMQPQHF; CDR3nt: TGCGCCAGCAGCCCGGAGACAGGGGGGATGCAGCCCCAGCATTTT
d_gene: TRBD1; v_gene: TRBV30; len: 11; abundance: few; j_gene: TRBJ2-2; CDR3aa: CAATGAGELFF; CDR3nt: TGTGCCGCAACAGGGGCGGGGGAGCTGTTTTTT
d_gene: NA; v_gene: TRBV4-2; len: 16; abundance: NA; j_gene: TRBJ2-7; CDR3aa: CASSQSAGPLSYEQYF; CDR3nt: TGTGCCAGCAGCCAAAGCGCGGGACCGCTATCCTACGAGCAGTACTTC
d_gene: NA; v_gene: TRBV12-3/TRBV12-4; len: 13; abundance: NA; j_gene: TRBJ1-2; CDR3aa: CASSLGGGYGYTF; CDR3nt: TGTGCCAGCAGTCTCGGGGGGGGCTATGGCTACACCTTC
d_gene: TRBD1; v_gene: TRBV7-9; len: 14; abundance: NA; j_gene: TRBJ1-2; CDR3aa: CASSLDRAFDGYTF; CDR3nt: TGTGCCAGCAGCCTCGACAGGGCGTTTGATGGCTACACCTTC
d_gene: NA; v_gene: TRBV7-9; len: 13; abundance: NA; j_gene: TRBJ2-7; CDR3aa: CASSLDSLYEQYF; CDR3nt: TGTGCCAGCAGCTTGGACAGTCTCTACGAGCAGTACTTC
d_gene: NA; v_gene: TRBV6-1; len: 15; abundance: NA; j_gene: TRBJ2-7; CDR3aa: CASRESSSSSYEQYF; CDR3nt: TGTGCCAGCAGAGAGTCCTCTAGCTCGTCCTACGAGCAGTACTTC
d_gene: NA; v_gene: TRBV5-6; len: 15; abundance: NA; j_gene: TRBJ1-3; CDR3aa: CASSLAWTIGNTIYF; CDR3nt: TGTGCCAGCAGCTTGGCATGGACTATCGGAAACACCATATATTTT
d_gene: TRBD1; v_gene: TRBV5-4; len: 16; abundance: NA; j_gene: TRBJ1-2; CDR3aa: CASSNLRDRDNYGYTF; CDR3nt: TGTGCCAGCAGCAACCTCCGGGACAGGGATAACTATGGCTACACCTTC
d_gene: TRBD1; v_gene: TRBV20-1; len: 11; abundance: NA; j_gene: TRBJ1-1; CDR3aa: CSAGQAIEAFF; CDR3nt: TGCAGTGCTGGACAGGCGATTGAAGCTTTCTTT
d_gene: NA; v_gene: TRBV10-1; len: 14; abundance: NA; j_gene: TRBJ1-1; CDR3aa: CASSEGQTNTKAFF; CDR3nt: TGCGCCAGCAGTGAGGGACAGACGAACACTAAAGCTTTCTTT
d_gene: TRBD1; v_gene: TRBV7-2; len: 15; abundance: few; j_gene: TRBJ1-1; CDR3aa: CASSMWTGRPTEAFF; CDR3nt: TGTGCCAGCAGCATGTGGACAGGGAGGCCCACTGAAGCTTTCTTT
d_gene: TRBD2; v_gene: TRBV5-1; len: 15; abundance: NA; j_gene: TRBJ2-2; CDR3aa: CASSKTSGGPGELFF; CDR3nt: TGCGCCAGCAGCAAGACTAGCGGGGGACCCGGGGAGCTGTTTTTT
d_gene: NA; v_gene: TRBV27; len: 14; abundance: NA; j_gene: TRBJ2-2; CDR3aa: CASRLAGVAGELFF; CDR3nt: TGTGCCAGCAGGCTAGCCGGAGTGGCTGGGGAGCTGTTTTTT
d_gene: NA; v_gene: TRBV2; len: 13; abundance: NA; j_gene: TRBJ2-7; CDR3aa: CASRVAGSYEQYF; CDR3nt: TGTGCCAGCAGGGTCGCGGGCTCCTACGAGCAGTACTTC
d_gene: NA; v_gene: TRBV27; len: 14; abundance: NA; j_gene: TRBJ2-7; CDR3aa: CASRRGLGSYEQYF; CDR3nt: TGTGCCAGCAGACGGGGGTTGGGTTCGTACGAGCAGTACTTC
d_gene: TRBD2; v_gene: TRBV9; len: 16; abundance: once; j_gene: TRBJ2-1; CDR3aa: CASSPGTSGHQNEQFF; CDR3nt: TGTGCCAGCAGCCCCGGGACTAGCGGGCATCAGAATGAGCAGTTCTTC
d_gene: TRBD1; v_gene: TRBV27; len: 12; abundance: NA; j_gene: TRBJ1-2; CDR3aa: CASRDRDHGYTF; CDR3nt: TGTGCCAGCCGGGACAGGGACCATGGCTACACCTTC
d_gene: TRBD1; v_gene: TRBV6-5; len: 13; abundance: NA; j_gene: TRBJ2-1; CDR3aa: CASSLQGVHEQFF; CDR3nt: TGTGCCAGCAGCCTACAGGGGGTGCATGAGCAGTTCTTC
d_gene: TRBD2; v_gene: TRBV6-5; len: 15; abundance: NA; j_gene: TRBJ2-3; CDR3aa: CAGRLAGAPTDTQYF; CDR3nt: TGTGCCGGAAGACTAGCTGGCGCACCCACGGATACGCAGTATTTT
d_gene: TRBD1; v_gene: TRBV12-3/TRBV12-4; len: 13; abundance: NA; j_gene: TRBJ1-2; CDR3aa: CASSFVDRGGYTF; CDR3nt: TGTGCCAGCAGTTTTGTGGACAGGGGTGGCTACACCTTC
d_gene: NA; v_gene: TRBV5-1; len: 15; abundance: NA; j_gene: TRBJ2-7; CDR3aa: CASSLWEDSSYEQYF; CDR3nt: TGCGCCAGCAGCTTGTGGGAGGACTCAAGCTACGAGCAGTACTTC
d_gene: TRBD2; v_gene: TRBV9; len: 16; abundance: NA; j_gene: TRBJ2-1; CDR3aa: CASSLGLAGADNEQFF; CDR3nt: TGTGCCAGCAGCTTGGGACTAGCGGGGGCCGACAATGAGCAGTTCTTC
d_gene: NA; v_gene: TRBV5-1; len: 14; abundance: NA; j_gene: TRBJ1-1; CDR3aa: CASSDPGVNTEAFF; CDR3nt: TGCGCCAGCAGCGACCCGGGGGTGAACACTGAAGCTTTCTTT
d_gene: NA; v_gene: TRBV6-5; len: 12; abundance: NA; j_gene: TRBJ2-7; CDR3aa: CASGQPSYEQYF; CDR3nt: TGTGCCAGTGGACAGCCCTCCTACGAGCAGTACTTC
d_gene: NA; v_gene: TRBV3-1/TRBV3-2; len: 15; abundance: NA; j_gene: TRBJ2-3; CDR3aa: CASSQDPGYSDTQYF; CDR3nt: TGTGCCAGCAGCCAAGATCCGGGGTACTCAGATACGCAGTATTTT
d_gene: TRBD2; v_gene: TRBV18; len: 15; abundance: once; j_gene: TRBJ2-1; CDR3aa: CASSPRLAAYNEQFF; CDR3nt: TGTGCCAGCTCACCTAGACTAGCTGCCTACAATGAGCAGTTCTTC
d_gene: NA; v_gene: TRBV3-1/TRBV3-2; len: 15; abundance: NA; j_gene: TRBJ2-5; CDR3aa: CASSQSHRGIETQYF; CDR3nt: TGTGCCAGCAGCCAAAGTCACCGGGGGATCGAGACCCAGTACTTC
d_gene: TRBD2; v_gene: TRBV7-8; len: 15; abundance: NA; j_gene: TRBJ2-5; CDR3aa: CASSFSGGTQETQYF; CDR3nt: TGTGCCAGCAGCTTTAGCGGGGGAACACAAGAGACCCAGTACTTC
d_gene: TRBD1; v_gene: TRBV19; len: 15; abundance: NA; j_gene: TRBJ2-5; CDR3aa: CASSHRTGGSETQYF; CDR3nt: TGTGCCAGTAGCCATCGGACAGGGGGCTCGGAGACCCAGTACTTC
d_gene: NA; v_gene: TRBV6-4; len: 16; abundance: NA; j_gene: TRBJ2-2; CDR3aa: CASRAQGGANTGELFF; CDR3nt: TGTGCCAGCAGGGCGCAGGGGGGAGCGAACACCGGGGAGCTGTTTTTT
d_gene: NA; v_gene: TRBV27; len: 14; abundance: NA; j_gene: TRBJ2-5; CDR3aa: CASSSPFRQETQYF; CDR3nt: TGTGCCAGCAGTTCCCCATTCAGGCAAGAGACCCAGTACTTC
d_gene: TRBD2; v_gene: TRBV6-1; len: 19; abundance: NA; j_gene: TRBJ2-5; CDR3aa: CASSDGPPGTSGGVGTQYF; CDR3nt: TGTGCCAGCAGTGATGGGCCCCCGGGGACTAGCGGGGGGGTTGGGACCCAGTACTTC
d_gene: NA; v_gene: TRBV18; len: 16; abundance: once; j_gene: TRBJ2-7; CDR3aa: CASSPPGRGSTYEQYF; CDR3nt: TGTGCCAGCTCACCACCGGGACGGGGGTCAACCTACGAGCAGTACTTC
d_gene: NA; v_gene: TRBV5-1; len: 13; abundance: NA; j_gene: TRBJ1-1; CDR3aa: CASSILWTTEAFF; CDR3nt: TGCGCCAGCAGCATCCTTTGGACAACTGAAGCTTTCTTT
d_gene: NA; v_gene: TRBV14; len: 11; abundance: NA; j_gene: TRBJ2-3; CDR3aa: CASSVADTQYF; CDR3nt: TGTGCCAGCAGCGTCGCAGATACGCAGTATTTT
d_gene: TRBD2; v_gene: TRBV3-1/TRBV3-2; len: 16; abundance: NA; j_gene: TRBJ2-3; CDR3aa: CASSYGTSGGVDTQYF; CDR3nt: TGTGCCAGCAGCTATGGGACTAGCGGGGGAGTAGATACGCAGTATTTT